Presented here are 2 T cell receptor beta chains from one specimen sequenced in a study of blood T cell repertoires in COVID-19. The assay was immunoSEQ multiplex PCR, and TCRdb's table has in-frame clones only and misses some. The table records approximately 470,000 clones, 87% of them present only once. The sequenced sample was PBMCs or T cells enriched from blood (not recorded which). These receptors were taken from a woman aged 18-29 years who had recovered from COVID-19.

This clone showed up just a few times. The V gene is TRBV28, the J gene TRBJ1-2; possible D gene TRBD1, 5 bases. With 10 bases removed from V and 2 bases from J, the gap between germline ends came to 11 bases. The germline V gene has CDR1 MDHEN and CDR2 SYDVKM. This CDR3 region has 12 residues. CDR3 coding DNA: TGTGCCACGACAGTTGGAAACTATGGCTACACCTTC. This sequence encodes CATTVGNYGYTF.

As DNA, the CDR3 is TGTGCCAGCAGTTACGGGATGGGCAGGGGGAATTCACCCCTCCACTTT. It specifies CASSYGMGRGNSPLHF. J is TRBJ1-6 and V is TRBV6-5; TRBD1 agrees at 7 bases. Trimming cost V 2 bases and J 7 bases; bases outside gene matches: 8. This CDR3 contains 16 residues. From germline, CDR1 is MNHEY and CDR2 SVGAGI.